Following are 17 T cell receptor beta chains from one sample sequenced in a study of blood T cell repertoires in COVID-19. This table comes from immunoSEQ multiplex PCR, and its TCRdb copy is limited to in-frame clones, with some not included. This table has approximately 250,000 clones, over 70% appearing once. The sample comprised PBMCs or T cells enriched from blood (not recorded which). The receptors were gathered from a woman between 40 and 55 years old who had been exposed to COVID-19.

V gene TRBV7-3 combines with J gene TRBJ1-2; TRBD1 matches 11 bases. The CDR3 covers 18 residues. Germline V gene sequence: CDR1 SGHTA, CDR2 FQGTGA. Trimming removed 2 bases from V and 6 bases from J; junction bases left unmatched: 14. The CDR3 DNA reads TGTGCCAGCAGCTTAGTATCGGGAGGACAGGGGGCGAAGGATGGCTACACCTTC. Translated, it gives CASSLVSGGQGAKDGYTF. Filled out from reference TRBV7-3 and TRBJ1-2, the complete variable domain reads GAGVSQTPSNKVTEKGKYVELRCDPISGHTALYWYRQSLGQGPEFLIYFQGTGAADDSGLPNDRFFAVRPEGSVSTLKIQRTERGDSAVYLCASSLVSGGQGAKDGYTFGSGTRLTVV.

This sequence joins TRBV2 and TRBJ1-6; tentative D call: TRBD1 (5 bases). This CDR3 is 13 amino acids long. V was trimmed by 6 bases and J by 7 bases, leaving 10 bases between them. Per germline, CDR1 SNHLY and CDR2 FYNNEI. In DNA, the CDR3 is TGTGCCAGCAGCCGACAGTACAATTCACCCCTCCACTTT. It encodes CASSRQYNSPLHF.

The chain has TRBV25-1 and TRBJ2-1, with D possibly TRBD2 on 6 matching bases. The CDR3 is made up of 13 amino acids. CDR1 is MGHDK, CDR2 SYGVNS, per germline. V was pared by 6 bases and J by 9 bases, with 15 bases between. In nucleotides, the CDR3 is TGTGCCAGCAGGACTAGTGCGCGTGGTGAGCAGTTCTTC. Its translation: CASRTSARGEQFF.

The chain uses TRBV24-1 and TRBJ1-2; D perhaps matches TRBD1 (5 bases). The CDR3 length is 14 residues. The germline V gene encodes CDR1 KGHDR and CDR2 SFDVKD. Trimming removed 0 bases at V and 3 bases at J, with 7 bases between. This chain's CDR3 is CATSDLVTDYGYTF. The CDR3 bases are TGTGCCACCAGTGATTTGGTGACAGACTATGGCTACACCTTC.

V and J are TRBV7-2 and TRBJ2-7; D unresolved. CDR3 length: 14 residues. V was cut by 1 base and J by 2 bases, with 9 bases left in between. Germline V gene lookup returns CDR1 SGHTA and CDR2 FQGNSA. The CDR3 DNA follows: TGTGCCAGCAGCTTAGTTGCGGTCACCTACGAGCAGTACGTC. It codes for CASSLVAVTYEQYV.

The CDR3, as DNA: TGTGCCAGTAATGCCGGGACAGGGGTAAATCAGCCCCAGCATTTT. Translation: CASNAGTGVNQPQHF. This sequence joins TRBV28 and TRBJ1-5, with 10 positions matching TRBD1. With V trimmed by 9 bases and J by 4 bases, 9 bases remained unmatched. This CDR3 is built from 15 residues. Germline values: CDR1 MDHEN, CDR2 SYDVKM.

V and J are TRBV10-3 and TRBJ2-5; 13 bases map to TRBD2. V shed 8 bases, J shed 3 bases, and the junction held 6 bases outside the gene matches. This CDR3 has 15 residues. Per the germline V gene, CDR1 is ENHRY and CDR2 is SYGVKD. The CDR3 here is CAIGDGLAGEETQYF. CDR3 nucleotide sequence: TGTGCCATCGGCGACGGACTAGCGGGGGAAGAGACCCAGTACTTC.

This chain connects TRBV6-2 or TRBV6-3 to TRBJ2-7; D may be TRBD1 (6 bases). With 6 bases removed from V and 0 bases from J, the gap between germline ends came to 12 bases. Germline CDR1 MNHEY, CDR2 SVGEGT. CDR3 length equals 14 residues. In DNA form, the CDR3 reads TGTGCCAGCAGCGGGACAACGCGCTCCTACGAGCAGTACTTC. Protein sequence: CASSGTTRSYEQYF.

This chain connects TRBV28 to TRBJ1-6; no definite D call. CDR3 length: 22 residues. The germline V and J ends were trimmed by 3 bases and 9 bases, with 36 bases remaining between them. The germline gives CDR1 MDHEN, CDR2 SYDVKM. As DNA, the CDR3 is TGTGCCAGCAGTTTTCCGTCTAGAGGACCGTCCCGCGTAACCGACGGGATTTCACCCCTCCACTTT. Protein sequence: CASSFPSRGPSRVTDGISPLHF.

The V gene is TRBV11-2, the J gene TRBJ2-2; 9 bases agree with TRBD1. The CDR3 has 15 residues. The J segment lost 13 bases and the V segment lost 5 bases, leaving 14 bases of the junction unmatched. Germline V CDR1 and CDR2: SGHAT, FQNNGV. CDR3 sequence (DNA): TGTGCCAGCAGCCGCCCGGGACAGGGACCTGGTGGGCTGTTTTTT. Its translation: CASSRPGQGPGGLFF.

The gene calls are TRBV4-1 and TRBJ2-3; D may be TRBD2 (6 bases). Per germline, CDR1 MGHRA and CDR2 YSYEKL. This CDR3 region has 15 residues. Trimming removed 4 bases from V and 1 base from J, with 12 bases in between. The CDR3 loop reads CASSLGGRGTDTQYF. The CDR3, as DNA: TGCGCCAGCAGCCTCGGGGGACGGGGCACAGATACGCAGTATTTT.

The table lists this clone with a few counts. The chain couples TRBV24-1 to TRBJ1-2; 8 bases agree with TRBD1. The J segment lost 6 bases and the V segment lost 4 bases, leaving 3 bases of the junction unmatched. Germline V gene lookup returns CDR1 KGHDR and CDR2 SFDVKD. The CDR3 sequence is 13 residues long. The CDR3 reads CATSEDRGHGYTF. The CDR3 coding sequence is TGTGCCACCAGTGAAGACAGGGGCCATGGCTACACCTTC.

Note on this clone: A junction end diverges from the germline sequence, so it may reflect a read error. The V call is TRBV7-7, the J call TRBJ2-5; 8 positions match TRBD2. Germline assignment: CDR1 SSHAT and CDR2 FNYEAQ (reference sequence). The CDR3 length is 14 residues. Written as DNA, the CDR3 is TGTGCTAGCAGCGCACTAGCGGAGCGAGAGACCCAGTACTTC. It encodes CASSALAERETQYF. Together with reference TRBV7-7 and TRBJ2-5, the CDR3 gives the full variable domain: GAGVSQSPRYKVTKRGQDVTLRCDPISSHATLYWYQQALGQGPEFLTYFNYEAQPDKSGLPSDRFSAERPEGSISTLTIQRTEQRDSAMYRCASSALAERETQYFGPGTRLLVL.

The J gene is TRBJ2-1, the V gene TRBV12-3 or TRBV12-4; D ambiguous. The V end lost 5 bases, the J end lost 5 bases, and 10 bases lay between the germline ends. There are 13 residues in the CDR3. The CDR3 region has the DNA TGTGCCAGCAGTCCGCCTACGAACAATGAGCAGTTCTTC. This encodes CASSPPTNNEQFF.

The chain has TRBV7-9 and TRBJ1-2; TRBD1 agrees at 8 bases. This CDR3 comprises 16 residues. Losses at the gene ends were 5 bases for V and 4 bases for J; bases not matched to a gene: 12. Germline V gene lookup returns CDR1 SEHNR and CDR2 FQNEAQ (reference sequence). The CDR3 nucleotides read TGTGCCAGCAGCGCAACTGGACAGGGACTTTTCTATGGCTACACCTTC. Residues: CASSATGQGLFYGYTF.

V is TRBV28 and J is TRBJ1-5; the D gene is possibly TRBD1 (6 bases). Germline CDR1 and CDR2: MDHEN and SYDVKM. The V end lost 7 bases, the J end lost 3 bases, and 13 bases lay between the germline ends. This CDR3 is 14 amino acids long. CDR3 in DNA: TGTGCCAGCAAGGACAGCCTCAACAATCAGCCCCAGCATTTT. Amino acid sequence: CASKDSLNNQPQHF.

This chain uses TRBV9 with TRBJ1-6; 7 nucleotides match TRBD1. J lost 6 bases, V lost 4 bases, and 4 bases had no gene match. The CDR3 consists of 14 residues. Germline loops: CDR1 SGDLS, CDR2 YYNGEE. The CDR3 DNA sequence: TGTGCCAGCAGCCCCGGGACAGTTAATTCACCCCTCCACTTT. Amino acid sequence: CASSPGTVNSPLHF.